These 3 T cell receptor beta chains share one sample of origin, sequenced in a study of cytomegalovirus exposure and HLA in healthy donors (dated by TCRdb to the late 2010s). Libraries were prepared through the immunoSEQ multiplex PCR assay. A mixture of 60 forward primers for TCR Vbeta segments and 13 reverse primers for TCR Jbeta segments was used in the multiplex PCR. This is the immuneACCESS table as TCRdb keeps it, with only in-frame sequences that have V and J called. A part of the clones is gone; compared with another copy, unresolved V genes explain less than half, and the rest is unexplained. The sample table contains approximately 160,000 clones; only one count was recorded for 80% of them. The ten largest clonotypes hold 1% of the sample. The source material was PBMCs. These receptors all stem from a woman aged 45-65 years in good health and CMV-seropositive.

The V gene is TRBV5-1, the J gene TRBJ1-2; D is uncertain. V was shortened by 0 bases and J by 0 bases, with 12 bases between the two germline ends. The CDR3 covers 16 residues. Germline CDR1 and CDR2: SGHRS and YFSETQ. CDR3 in amino acids: CASSLEAAATNYGYTF. The CDR3 nucleotides are TGCGCCAGCAGCTTGGAAGCCGCGGCGACTAACTATGGCTACACCTTC.

This sequence joins TRBV29-1 and TRBJ1-2; D might be TRBD1 (5 bases). The V end was cut by 6 bases, the J end by 8 bases, with 19 bases between. Germline V gene lookup returns CDR1 SQVTM and CDR2 ANQGSEA. This CDR3 has 13 residues. CDR3 loop: CSVTPGGGWGYTF. The CDR3 DNA sequence: TGCAGCGTCACCCCCGGGGGGGGGTGGGGCTACACCTTC. The full variable domain, its missing parts supplied by reference TRBV29-1 and TRBJ1-2, is SAVISQKPSRDICQRGTSLTIQCQVDSQVTMMFWYRQQPGQSLTLIATANQGSEATYESGFVIDKFPISRPNLTFSTLTVSNMSPEDSSIYLCSVTPGGGWGYTFGSGTRLTVV.

The chain employs TRBV4-1 and TRBJ1-1; D ambiguous. Germline V gene lookup returns CDR1 MGHRA and CDR2 YSYEKL. CDR3 length: 13 residues. With 1 base removed from V and 4 bases from J, the gap between germline ends came to 7 bases. The CDR3 DNA follows: TGCGCCAGCAGCCAAGCAACGGGCACTGAAGCTTTCTTT. Protein product: CASSQATGTEAFF.